This is a list of T cell receptor beta chains from one sample in a study of T cell repertoires in cytomegalovirus infection. In TCRdb, the reads were re-called with MiXCR into one record per CDR3 protein. Of approximately 1,000,000 distinct CDR3 sequences detected, approximately 33% appear once; the ten largest clones hold around an eighth. For these receptors, no antigen is known. Sequencing used cultured CD8+ T cells from PBMCs, obtained from culture after CMV antigen stimulation. These receptors were taken from a human donor in good health (CMV status not recorded). Some clones in this sample may be carry-over from other donors' samples. Each CDR3 is given with its conserved first and last residue. Each record gives: V gene, D gene, clone size, J gene, CDR3 protein, CDR3 DNA. A D gene is named only where the DNA matches it firmly. A row's size may be missing; if present it is once, few, many or a size class.

>TRBV6-2/TRBV6-3|-|few|TRBJ2-3
CAVGVPSTDTQYF
TGTGCCGTTGGGGTCCCTTCCACAGATACGCAGTATTTT
>TRBV20-1|TRBD2|-|TRBJ2-5
CSARARTSGGRLETQYF
TGCAGTGCTAGAGCGAGGACTAGCGGGGGGCGTCTGGAGACCCAGTACTTC
>TRBV9|TRBD1|-|TRBJ2-1
CASSVLDRGWYNEQFF
TGTGCCAGCAGCGTTCTTGACAGGGGGTGGTACAATGAGCAGTTCTTC
>TRBV5-8|TRBD2|few|TRBJ2-3
CASRSLAGGPGDTQYF
TGTGCCAGCAGATCACTAGCGGGGGGGCCGGGAGATACGCAGTATTTT
>TRBV7-6|-|many|TRBJ2-1
CASSLEGPRSYNEQFF
TGTGCCAGCAGCTTAGAAGGCCCCCGGTCCTACAATGAGCAGTTCTTC
>TRBV25-1|-|-|TRBJ1-1
CANSVGVYTEAFF
TGTGCCAACAGTGTAGGGGTTTACACTGAAGCTTTCTTT
>TRBV6-8|-|-|TRBJ1-2
CASSYGGTYGYTF
TGTGCCAGCAGTTACGGGGGGACATATGGCTACACCTTC
>TRBV27|-|few|TRBJ2-3
CASSLKRWSGDTQYF
TGTGCCAGCAGTTTAAAGAGGTGGAGCGGAGATACGCAGTATTTT
>TRBV20-1|-|-|TRBJ2-3
CKAGTDTQYF
TGCAAGGCGGGGACAGATACGCAGTATTTT
>TRBV6-2/TRBV6-3|-|-|TRBJ2-3
CASSTLQDTQYF
TGTGCCAGCAGCACCCTCCAAGATACGCAGTATTTT
>TRBV7-6|-|few|TRBJ2-1
CASSIQNEQFF
TGTGCCAGCAGCATACAAAATGAGCAGTTCTTC
>TRBV7-9|TRBD2|-|TRBJ2-5
CASSRGGAYQETQYF
TGTGCCAGCAGCCGCGGGGGGGCGTACCAAGAGACCCAGTACTTC
>TRBV10-3|TRBD1|few|TRBJ2-7
CATWAGTGESYEQYF
TGTGCCACCTGGGCCGGGACAGGGGAGTCCTACGAGCAGTACTTC
>TRBV6-1|-|few|TRBJ1-2
CASSERVGQPDYGYTF
TGTGCCAGCAGTGAACGGGTCGGACAGCCCGACTATGGCTACACCTTC
>TRBV7-8|-|-|TRBJ2-7
CATLGGVDEQYF
TGTGCCACCCTCGGGGGAGTAGACGAGCAGTACTTC
>TRBV6-6|TRBD1|few|TRBJ1-5
CASSYSFGEGAYQPQHF
TGTGCCAGCAGTTACTCGTTCGGGGAGGGGGCCTATCAGCCCCAGCATTTT
>TRBV7-8|TRBD2|few|TRBJ2-7
CASSLGRASGAYEQYF
TGTGCCAGCAGCTTAGGGCGGGCTAGCGGGGCCTACGAGCAGTACTTC
>TRBV5-1|TRBD1|-|TRBJ2-7
CASSPGGRSSYEQYF
TGCGCCAGCAGTCCAGGGGGCCGCAGCTCCTACGAGCAGTACTTC
>TRBV7-9|-|many|TRBJ2-7
CASSLAGSRAHEQYF
TGTGCCAGCAGCTTAGCAGGGTCCAGGGCCCACGAGCAGTACTTC
>TRBV19|TRBD1|-|TRBJ1-1
CASSVRDRALEFFF
TGTGCCAGTAGTGTCCGGGACAGGGCCCTTGAGTTTTTCTTT
>TRBV4-1|TRBD1|-|TRBJ2-1
CASSQATGESSYNEQFF
TGCGCCAGCAGCCAAGCTACAGGGGAAAGCTCCTACAATGAGCAGTTCTTC
>TRBV12-3/TRBV12-4|-|many|TRBJ2-5
CASSLTETQYF
TGTGCCAGCAGTTTGACTGAGACCCAGTACTTC
>TRBV27|-|-|TRBJ1-5
CASRGWGQPQHF
TGTGCCAGCAGGGGATGGGGGCAGCCCCAGCATTTT
>TRBV6-2/TRBV6-3|TRBD2|-|TRBJ2-1
CATRTGTMQFF
TGTGCCACGAGAACCGGGACTATGCAGTTCTTC
>TRBV7-8|-|-|TRBJ2-5
CASSLFGGALEETQYF
TGTGCCAGCAGCTTATTTGGGGGGGCACTAGAGGAGACCCAGTACTTC
>TRBV10-3|TRBD1|-|TRBJ2-1
CATGTGSYNEQFF
TGTGCCACCGGGACAGGCTCCTACAATGAGCAGTTCTTC
>TRBV6-1|TRBD1|-|TRBJ2-2
CASSDPRTGGSFGELFF
TGTGCCAGCAGTGACCCACGGACAGGGGGCTCGTTCGGGGAGCTGTTTTTT
>TRBV27|-|few|TRBJ1-2
CASSTTYRSYGYTF
TGTGCCAGCAGTACTACCTACAGGAGCTATGGCTACACCTTC
>TRBV28|-|-|TRBJ1-5
CASSLLWGNQPQHF
TGTGCCAGCAGTTTATTATGGGGGAATCAGCCCCAGCATTTT
>TRBV14|-|few|TRBJ1-2
CASSPPTGSYGGYTF
TGTGCCAGCAGCCCACCCACGGGGTCCTATGGCGGCTACACCTTC
>TRBV12-3/TRBV12-4|TRBD1|many|TRBJ2-1
CASSLGTDYNEQFF
TGTGCCAGCAGCTTAGGGACAGACTACAATGAGCAGTTCTTC
>TRBV7-2|TRBD2|many|TRBJ2-1
CASSLAGGGPYNEQFF
TGTGCCAGCAGCTTAGCTGGCGGGGGGCCCTACAATGAGCAGTTCTTC
>TRBV6-2/TRBV6-3|-|few|TRBJ1-5
CASSYLQNQPQHF
TGTGCCAGCAGTTACCTGCAGAATCAGCCCCAGCATTTT
>TRBV7-6|-|many|TRBJ2-7
CASSSRGVGRSYEQYF
TGTGCCAGCAGCTCAAGAGGGGTTGGGCGCTCCTACGAGCAGTACTTC
>TRBV9|TRBD1|few|TRBJ2-1
CASSVVGTGIFYEQFF
TGTGCCAGCAGCGTAGTGGGGACAGGGATATTTTACGAGCAGTTCTTC
>TRBV5-4|TRBD2|-|TRBJ2-1
CASSSGQRGGWNEQFF
TGTGCCAGCAGCTCCGGGCAGCGGGGGGGCTGGAATGAGCAGTTCTTC
>TRBV6-6|-|-|TRBJ2-1
CVSDSGAPYNEQFF
TGTGTCAGCGACAGCGGAGCGCCCTACAATGAGCAGTTCTTC
>TRBV6-2/TRBV6-3|TRBD2|-|TRBJ2-3
CASSYLRSAGELTDTQYF
TGTGCCAGCAGTTACCTGAGGAGCGCGGGGGAGCTCACAGATACGCAGTATTTT
>TRBV13|-|-|TRBJ1-1
CASSLDTAEAFF
TGTGCCAGCAGCTTAGACACTGCTGAAGCTTTCTTT
>TRBV6-4|-|-|TRBJ2-3
CASSDKGRPTDTQYF
TGTGCCAGCAGTGACAAAGGGCGTCCCACAGATACGCAGTATTTT
>TRBV27|-|-|TRBJ1-5
CASSLSIQVNQPQHF
TGTGCCAGCAGTTTATCTATCCAGGTCAATCAGCCCCAGCATTTT
>TRBV7-6|-|many|TRBJ2-7
CASSLETWQGQYF
TGTGCCAGCAGCTTAGAGACGTGGCAGGGCCAGTACTTC
>TRBV6-5|-|-|TRBJ2-7
CASRGGAVAYEQYF
TGTGCCAGCAGGGGGGGGGCGGTCGCCTACGAGCAGTACTTC
>TRBV12-5|TRBD2|once|TRBJ2-3
CASGFILGTSVSTDTQYF
TGTGCTAGTGGTTTCATCCTCGGGACTAGCGTGAGCACAGATACGCAGTATTTT
>TRBV6-6|TRBD1|-|TRBJ1-2
CASSYGTVLDGYTF
TGTGCCAGCAGTTACGGGACAGTCTTAGATGGCTACACCTTC
>TRBV11-3|TRBD1|few|TRBJ2-1
CASSLVDRGNEQFF
TGTGCCAGCAGCTTAGTCGACAGGGGGAATGAGCAGTTCTTC
>TRBV7-6|TRBD2|few|TRBJ2-1
CASSSLAVSYNEQFF
TGTGCCAGCAGCTCTCTAGCGGTCTCCTACAATGAGCAGTTCTTC
>TRBV6-1|-|few|TRBJ2-2
CATIIAGELFF
TGTGCCACCATTATTGCCGGGGAGCTGTTTTTT
>TRBV7-8|-|many|TRBJ2-1
CASSFPLVGTSSYNEQFF
TGTGCCAGCAGCTTCCCCTTGGTCGGGACCAGCTCCTACAATGAGCAGTTCTTC
>TRBV15|TRBD1|few|TRBJ1-2
CATSRGQGLEANYGYTF
TGTGCCACCAGCAGGGGACAGGGGTTAGAAGCTAACTATGGCTACACCTTC
>TRBV2|-|-|TRBJ1-6
CASSEGKSPLHF
TGTGCCAGCAGTGAAGGGAAATCACCCCTCCACTTT
>TRBV27|-|few|TRBJ2-2
CASGRNTGELFF
TGTGCCAGCGGACGGAACACCGGGGAGCTGTTTTTT
>TRBV28|TRBD2|few|TRBJ2-7
CASRPGTIYEQYF
TGTGCCAGCAGGCCAGGGACTATCTACGAGCAGTACTTC
>TRBV7-9|TRBD1|few|TRBJ1-2
CASSFGTGEFYTF
TGTGCCAGCAGCTTCGGGACAGGGGAGTTCTACACCTTC
>TRBV14|-|-|TRBJ2-7
CASRQEPWASSYEQYF
TGTGCCAGCAGACAAGAACCGTGGGCTAGCTCCTACGAGCAGTACTTC